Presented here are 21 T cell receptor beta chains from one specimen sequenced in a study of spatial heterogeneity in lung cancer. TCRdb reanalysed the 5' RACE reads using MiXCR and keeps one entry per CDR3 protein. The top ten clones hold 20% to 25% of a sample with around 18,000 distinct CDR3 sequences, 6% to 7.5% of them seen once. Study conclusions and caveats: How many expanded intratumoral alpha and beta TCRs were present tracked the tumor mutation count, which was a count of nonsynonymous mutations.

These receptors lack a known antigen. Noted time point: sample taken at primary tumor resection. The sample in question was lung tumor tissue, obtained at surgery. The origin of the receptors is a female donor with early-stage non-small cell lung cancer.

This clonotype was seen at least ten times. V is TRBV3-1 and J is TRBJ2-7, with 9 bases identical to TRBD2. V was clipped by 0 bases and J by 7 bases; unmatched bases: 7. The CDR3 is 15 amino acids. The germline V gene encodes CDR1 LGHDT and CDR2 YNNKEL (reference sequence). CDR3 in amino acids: CASSQELAGGREQYF. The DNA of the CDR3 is TGTGCCAGCAGCCAAGAATTGGCGGGGGGGCGTGAGCAGTACTTC.

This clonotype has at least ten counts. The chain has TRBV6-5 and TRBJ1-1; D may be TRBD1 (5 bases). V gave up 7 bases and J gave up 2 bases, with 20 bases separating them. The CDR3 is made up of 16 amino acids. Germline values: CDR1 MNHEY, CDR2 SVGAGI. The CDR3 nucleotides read TGTGCCAGCAAAGGGAGCTACCCGACAGCTAACACTGAAGCTTTCTTT. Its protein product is CASKGSYPTANTEAFF.

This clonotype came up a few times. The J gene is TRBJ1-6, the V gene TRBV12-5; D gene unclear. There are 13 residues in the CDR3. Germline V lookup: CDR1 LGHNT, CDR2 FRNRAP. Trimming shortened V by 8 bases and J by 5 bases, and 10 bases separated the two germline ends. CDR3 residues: CASNRGDNSPLHF. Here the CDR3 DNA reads TGTGCTAGTAACCGGGGAGATAATTCACCCCTCCACTTT.

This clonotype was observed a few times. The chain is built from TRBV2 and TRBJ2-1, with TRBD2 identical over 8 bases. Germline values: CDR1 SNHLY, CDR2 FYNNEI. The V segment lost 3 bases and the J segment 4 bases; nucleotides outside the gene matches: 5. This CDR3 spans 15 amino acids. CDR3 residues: CASSDPAGGYNEQFF. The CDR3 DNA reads TGTGCCAGCAGTGACCCTGCGGGGGGTTACAATGAGCAGTTCTTC.

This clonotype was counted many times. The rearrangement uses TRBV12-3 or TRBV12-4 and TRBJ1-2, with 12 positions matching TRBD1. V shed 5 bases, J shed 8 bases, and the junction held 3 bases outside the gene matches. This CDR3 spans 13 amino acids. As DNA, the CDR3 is TGTGCCAGCAGTCCGGGACAGGGGGCGGGCTACACCTTC. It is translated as CASSPGQGAGYTF.

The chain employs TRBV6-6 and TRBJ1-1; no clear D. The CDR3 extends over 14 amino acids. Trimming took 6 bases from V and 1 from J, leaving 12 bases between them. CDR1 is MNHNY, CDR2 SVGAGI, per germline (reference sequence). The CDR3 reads CASRNRGSNTEAFF. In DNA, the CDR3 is TGTGCCAGCAGAAACCGCGGTTCGAACACTGAAGCTTTCTTT.

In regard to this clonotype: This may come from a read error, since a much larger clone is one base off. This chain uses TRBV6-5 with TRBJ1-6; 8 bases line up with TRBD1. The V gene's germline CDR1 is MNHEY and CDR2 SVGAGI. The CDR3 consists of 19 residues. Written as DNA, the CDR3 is TGTGCCGGCAGTTACAAAGGGACAGGCAACACAGCGTATAATTCACCCCTCCACTTT. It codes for CAGSYKGTGNTAYNSPLHF.

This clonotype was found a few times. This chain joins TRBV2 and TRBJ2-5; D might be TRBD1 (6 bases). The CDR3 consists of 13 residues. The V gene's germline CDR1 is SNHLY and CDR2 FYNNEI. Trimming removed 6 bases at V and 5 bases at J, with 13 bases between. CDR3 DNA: TGTGCCAGCAGGCCGACAGGAGGCGAGACCCAGTACTTC. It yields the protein CASRPTGGETQYF.

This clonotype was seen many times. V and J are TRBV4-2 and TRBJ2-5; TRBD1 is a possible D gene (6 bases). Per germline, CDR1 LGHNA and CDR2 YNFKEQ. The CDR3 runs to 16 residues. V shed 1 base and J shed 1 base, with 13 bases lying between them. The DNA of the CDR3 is TGTGCCAGCAGCCAAGGAGGACAGCTTGGCCAAGAGACCCAGTACTTC. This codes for CASSQGGQLGQETQYF.

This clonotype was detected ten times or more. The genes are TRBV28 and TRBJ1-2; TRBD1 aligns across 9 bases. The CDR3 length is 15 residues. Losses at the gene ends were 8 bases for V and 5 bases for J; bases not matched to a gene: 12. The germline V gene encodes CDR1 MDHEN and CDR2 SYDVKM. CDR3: CASLQGALSYYGYTF. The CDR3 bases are TGTGCCAGCCTACAGGGGGCCCTCTCTTATTATGGCTACACCTTC.

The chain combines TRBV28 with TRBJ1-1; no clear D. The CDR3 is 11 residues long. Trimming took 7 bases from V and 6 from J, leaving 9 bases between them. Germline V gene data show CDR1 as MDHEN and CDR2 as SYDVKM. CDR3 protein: CASTLRSEAFF. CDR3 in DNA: TGTGCCAGCACCTTGAGGTCTGAAGCTTTCTTT.

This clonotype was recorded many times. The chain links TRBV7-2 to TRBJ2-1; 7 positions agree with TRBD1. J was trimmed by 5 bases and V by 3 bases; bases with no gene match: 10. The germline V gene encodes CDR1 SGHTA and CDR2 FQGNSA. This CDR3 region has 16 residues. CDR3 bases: TGTGCCAGCAGCTTGGGGCAAGGGGGCTACCACAATGAGCAGTTCTTC. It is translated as CASSLGQGGYHNEQFF.

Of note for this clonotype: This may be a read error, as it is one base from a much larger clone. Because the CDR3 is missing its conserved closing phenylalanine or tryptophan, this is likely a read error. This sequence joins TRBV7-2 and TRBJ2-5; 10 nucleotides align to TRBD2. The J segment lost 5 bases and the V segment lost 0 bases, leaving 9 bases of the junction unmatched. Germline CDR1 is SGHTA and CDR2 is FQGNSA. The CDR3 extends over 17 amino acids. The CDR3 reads CASSLASLAGAGETQYL. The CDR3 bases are TGTGCCAGCAGCTTAGCGTCCCTAGCGGGGGCGGGGGAGACCCAGTACTTA.

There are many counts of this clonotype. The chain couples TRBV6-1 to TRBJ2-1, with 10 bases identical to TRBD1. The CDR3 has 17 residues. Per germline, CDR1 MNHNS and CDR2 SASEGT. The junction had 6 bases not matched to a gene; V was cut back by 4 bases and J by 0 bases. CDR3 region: CASSVSTGGLSYNEQFF. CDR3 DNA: TGTGCCAGCAGTGTCTCGACAGGGGGCCTCTCCTACAATGAGCAGTTCTTC.

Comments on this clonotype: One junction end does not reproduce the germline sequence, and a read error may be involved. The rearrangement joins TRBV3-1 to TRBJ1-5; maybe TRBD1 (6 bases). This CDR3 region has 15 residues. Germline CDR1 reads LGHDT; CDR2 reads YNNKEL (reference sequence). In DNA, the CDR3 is TGTGCCAACAGCCAAGTCCGGGACACCAATCAGCCCCAGCATTTT. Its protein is CANSQVRDTNQPQHF.

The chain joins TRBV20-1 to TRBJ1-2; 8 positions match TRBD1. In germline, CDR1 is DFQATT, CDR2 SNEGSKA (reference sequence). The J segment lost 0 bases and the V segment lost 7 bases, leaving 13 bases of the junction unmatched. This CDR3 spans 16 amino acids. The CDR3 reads CSDSGQASSANYGYTF. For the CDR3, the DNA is TGCAGTGATTCGGGACAGGCCTCATCAGCTAACTATGGCTACACCTTC.

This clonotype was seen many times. CDR3 DNA: TGTGCCAGCAGTGCCAGACAGGGTTCGAGTTCACCCCTCCACTTT. Translated, it gives CASSARQGSSSPLHF. The chain employs TRBV12-3 or TRBV12-4 and TRBJ1-6, with TRBD1 matching over 7 bases. There are 15 residues in the CDR3. J lost 9 bases, V lost 5 bases, and 10 bases had no gene match.

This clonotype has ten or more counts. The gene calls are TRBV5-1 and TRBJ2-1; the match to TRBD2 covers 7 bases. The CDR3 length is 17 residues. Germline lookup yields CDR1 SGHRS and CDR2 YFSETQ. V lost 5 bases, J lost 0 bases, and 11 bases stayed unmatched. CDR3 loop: CASRPDGRGTSYNEQFF. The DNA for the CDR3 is TGCGCCAGCAGACCCGACGGGCGGGGGACCTCCTACAATGAGCAGTTCTTC. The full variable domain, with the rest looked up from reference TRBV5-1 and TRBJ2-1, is KAGVTQTPRYLIKTRGQQVTLSCSPISGHRSVSWYQQTPGQGLQFLFEYFSETQRNKGNFPGRFSGRQFSNSRSEMNVSTLELGDSALYLCASRPDGRGTSYNEQFFGPGTRLTVL.

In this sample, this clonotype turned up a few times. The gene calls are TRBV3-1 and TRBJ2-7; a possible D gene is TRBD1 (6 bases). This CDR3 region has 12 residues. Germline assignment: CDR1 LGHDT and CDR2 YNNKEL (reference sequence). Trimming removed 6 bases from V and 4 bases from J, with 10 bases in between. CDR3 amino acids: CASRDSLYEQYF. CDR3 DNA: TGTGCCAGCAGGGACAGTCTTTACGAGCAGTACTTC.

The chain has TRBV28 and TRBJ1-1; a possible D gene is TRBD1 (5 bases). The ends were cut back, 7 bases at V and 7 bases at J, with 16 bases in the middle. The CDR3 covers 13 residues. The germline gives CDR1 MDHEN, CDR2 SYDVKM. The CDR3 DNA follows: TGTGCCAGCATTCGCTTGGGACCTATTGAAGCTTTCTTT. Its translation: CASIRLGPIEAFF.

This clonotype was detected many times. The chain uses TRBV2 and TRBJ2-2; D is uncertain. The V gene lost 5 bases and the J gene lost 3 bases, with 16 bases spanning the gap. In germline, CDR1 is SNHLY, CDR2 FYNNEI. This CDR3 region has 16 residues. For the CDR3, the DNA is TGTGCCAGCAGTCTGTATGGATCCCGGGACACCGGGGAGCTGTTTTTT. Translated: CASSLYGSRDTGELFF.